This is a list of T cell receptor beta chains from one sample in a study of T cells after yellow fever vaccination. TCRdb ran MiXCR on the 5' RACE reads and lists one entry per CDR3 protein. The repertoire has about 53,000 distinct CDR3 sequences, approximately 7.7% of them found once; the top ten carry approximately 41%. Sequences were derived from CD8+ T cells sorted from PBMCs, sampled on the day of the first yellow fever vaccination. Receptors were obtained from a man aged 18 to 35 who received the YFV17D yellow fever vaccine. The CDR3 runs from the conserved cysteine through the conserved F or W. D genes are given only for firm matches. Not all rows give a size; the values are once, few, many and, for expanded clones, a class.

TRBV29-1	NA	few	TRBJ1-2	TGCAGCGTCTCCACCCATTTTGGCTACACCTTC	CSVSTHFGYTF
TRBV27	NA	many	TRBJ2-7	TGTGCCAGCAGTTTAGCCGCCGTCCCAACCTACGAGCAGTACTTC	CASSLAAVPTYEQYF
TRBV14	TRBD1	few	TRBJ1-1	TGTGCCAGCAGCGCGGGACAGACCGAAGCAGCTTTCTTT	CASSAGQTEAAFF
TRBV19	TRBD2	NA	TRBJ2-1	TGTGCCAGTAGTATTAGCGGGCCCTACAATGAGCAGTTCTTC	CASSISGPYNEQFF
TRBV6-2/TRBV6-3	NA	many	TRBJ2-2	TGTGCCAGCAGCTCGTCACAGGGTTACATCGGGGAGCTGTTTTTT	CASSSSQGYIGELFF
TRBV5-8	NA	many	TRBJ1-1	TGTGCCAGCAGCTTGCCATACCGTCCGGACACTGAAGCTTTCTTT	CASSLPYRPDTEAFF
TRBV12-3/TRBV12-4	NA	NA	TRBJ1-1	TGTGCCAGCAGTTTTTTGGGGCGCGAGGCTTTCTTT	CASSFLGREAFF
TRBV5-1	TRBD1	many	TRBJ1-1	TGCGCCAGCAGCTTTGACTTCCGGGACAGGGAACTTAACACTGAAGCTTTCTTT	CASSFDFRDRELNTEAFF
TRBV29-1	NA	few	TRBJ1-1	TGCAGCGTTGAGGCTTTTACTGACAGAACCTTGGGAGGCATGAACACTGAAGCTTTCTTT	CSVEAFTDRTLGGMNTEAFF
TRBV5-1	TRBD1	many	TRBJ2-2	TGCGCCAGCAGCCCGAAGACAGGGGCGGGGACCGGGGAGCTGTTTTTT	CASSPKTGAGTGELFF
TRBV5-4	NA	NA	TRBJ2-3	TGTGCCAGCAGCTTCGCGACTAGATACACAGATACGCAGTATTTT	CASSFATRYTDTQYF
TRBV4-1	TRBD1	many	TRBJ2-3	TGCGCCAGCAGCCTCGAGGGGACAGGCCTTAGCACAGATACGCAGTATTTT	CASSLEGTGLSTDTQYF
TRBV28	NA	NA	TRBJ2-2	TGTGCCAGCAGTTTATCGCCCGGGACCGGGGAGCTGTTTTTT	CASSLSPGTGELFF
TRBV5-1	NA	few	TRBJ1-1	TGCGCCAGCAGTAGGACAGCCACTGAAGCTTTCTTT	CASSRTATEAFF
TRBV4-3	TRBD1	many	TRBJ1-1	TGCGCCAGCAGCCAAGATACAGGGGGGAGCACTGAAGCTTTCTTT	CASSQDTGGSTEAFF
TRBV29-1	TRBD1	NA	TRBJ2-7	TGCAGCGTTGAAGATGTTGCAGGGGGCAATTCATACGAGCAGTACTTC	CSVEDVAGGNSYEQYF
TRBV11-3	TRBD2	few	TRBJ2-1	TGTGCCAGCAGCTCCACTAGCGGGGTCCCAGTGGATGAGCAGTTCTTC	CASSSTSGVPVDEQFF
TRBV12-3/TRBV12-4	NA	many	TRBJ1-2	TGTGCCAGCAGTTTTAACGCCGGCTACACCTTC	CASSFNAGYTF
TRBV7-9	TRBD2	few	TRBJ2-1	TGTGCCAGCAGCACGACTAGCCTCATGGGGAATGAGCAGTTCTTC	CASSTTSLMGNEQFF
TRBV19	TRBD1	NA	TRBJ2-1	TGTGCCAGTAGTCCTCGGACAGGGTGGTACAATGAGCAGTTCTTC	CASSPRTGWYNEQFF
TRBV2	NA	many	TRBJ2-7	TGTGCCAGCAGTGAAAACGAGGGCCGGGAGCAGTACTTC	CASSENEGREQYF
TRBV6-5	NA	many	TRBJ1-1	TGTGCCAGCAGTTTCGGGCCTAACACTGAAGCTTTCTTT	CASSFGPNTEAFF
TRBV2	NA	many	TRBJ1-2	TGTGCCAGCAGCCACGAGGGGTCAGGGTCAATCTATGGCTACACCTTC	CASSHEGSGSIYGYTF
TRBV5-5	NA	NA	TRBJ1-2	TGTGCCAGCAGCGACCAGGGAATCTATGGCTACACCTTC	CASSDQGIYGYTF
TRBV12-3/TRBV12-4	NA	NA	TRBJ2-2	TGTGCCAGCAGTTTACAGAACACCGGGGAGCTGTTTTTT	CASSLQNTGELFF
TRBV7-9	NA	NA	TRBJ2-5	TGTGCCAGCAGCTTTCTCTCGTTGGCCTCAGAGACCCAGTACTTC	CASSFLSLASETQYF
TRBV7-2	NA	many	TRBJ1-2	TGTGCCAGCAGGAAGACAGATTCCACCTACTGGGGAGGCTACACCTTC	CASRKTDSTYWGGYTF
TRBV12-3/TRBV12-4	TRBD2	many	TRBJ2-6	TGTGCCAGCAGTCTCGGACTAGCGGGGGCTGGGGCCAACGTCCTGACTTTC	CASSLGLAGAGANVLTF
TRBV6-1	TRBD1	many	TRBJ2-7	TGTGCCAGCAGTGCCGGGACAGGGAGGTACGAGCAGTACTTC	CASSAGTGRYEQYF
TRBV12-3/TRBV12-4	NA	many	TRBJ2-2	TGTGCCAGCAGTCCACTCACCGGGGAGCTGTTTTTT	CASSPLTGELFF
TRBV27	NA	NA	TRBJ1-4	TGTGCCAGCAGTTTATATACCTCGGGAACAACTAATGAAAAACTGTTTTTT	CASSLYTSGTTNEKLFF
TRBV29-1	TRBD1	few	TRBJ1-5	TGCAGCGTGGGGACAGGGAATACTAATCAGCCCCAGCATTTT	CSVGTGNTNQPQHF
TRBV27	TRBD1	many	TRBJ2-1	TGTGCCAGCAGTCGCCCTGGGACAGCCTACAATGAGCAGTTCTTC	CASSRPGTAYNEQFF
TRBV7-2	NA	many	TRBJ2-5	TGTGCCAGCAGCTTAGGATCGGCTCCCGGTGGGGAGACCCAGTACTTC	CASSLGSAPGGETQYF
TRBV7-9	NA	NA	TRBJ1-2	TGTGCCAGCAGTGGACATGAGAACCGCTATGGCTACACCTTC	CASSGHENRYGYTF
TRBV28	NA	many	TRBJ2-3	TGTGCCAGCAGTTTGCGGACAGCCAGCACAGATACGCAGTATTTT	CASSLRTASTDTQYF
TRBV4-1	NA	few	TRBJ1-2	TGCGCCAGCAGCCAAGTAGTCCAAGGGGCTTATGGCTACACCTTC	CASSQVVQGAYGYTF
TRBV4-1	NA	few	TRBJ2-7	TGCGCCAGCAGCCAAGGGCCAGGGGCGCCCGGCTACGAGCAGTACTTC	CASSQGPGAPGYEQYF
TRBV7-9	NA	many	TRBJ1-4	TGTGCCAGCAGCTTACGGTCCGGGGACGGTGAAAAACTGTTTTTT	CASSLRSGDGEKLFF
TRBV14	NA	many	TRBJ2-2	TGTGCCAGCAGCCAAGAACTCACCGGGGAGCTGTTTTTT	CASSQELTGELFF
TRBV28	TRBD1	NA	TRBJ2-5	TGTGCCAGCAGTCCGGGACAGGGATCAGTTGTGGGAGAAGAGACCCAGTACTTC	CASSPGQGSVVGEETQYF
TRBV11-2	NA	many	TRBJ1-1	TGTGCCAGCAGCCTCTACCATTCCCCGAACACTGAAGCTTTCTTT	CASSLYHSPNTEAFF
TRBV12-3/TRBV12-4	NA	few	TRBJ1-6	TGTGCCAGCCAGATGGGCGGCTCACCCCTCCACTTT	CASQMGGSPLHF
TRBV4-1	TRBD1	few	TRBJ1-1	TGCGCCAGCAGCCGCCATCTCCACGGACAGGGGGAAGCTTTCTTT	CASSRHLHGQGEAFF
TRBV7-3	NA	many	TRBJ2-3	TGTGCCAGCAGCCCGACTAGACTCACAGATACGCAGTATTTT	CASSPTRLTDTQYF
TRBV20-1	NA	many	TRBJ2-1	TGCAGTGCTAGACGGTGGGTCGAGAATGAGCAGTTCTTC	CSARRWVENEQFF
TRBV6-5	NA	many	TRBJ2-3	TGTGCCAGCAGTTTAGGGGGGGCTAGCACAGATACGCAGTATTTT	CASSLGGASTDTQYF
TRBV6-2/TRBV6-3	NA	few	TRBJ2-7	TGTGCCAGCAGTTACTCGGTGGCGGGCTACGAGCAGTACTTC	CASSYSVAGYEQYF
TRBV2	TRBD2	NA	TRBJ2-2	TGTGCCAGCAGCACCCGTCTCCTAGCGGGGGCGAACACCGGGGAGCTGTTTTTT	CASSTRLLAGANTGELFF
TRBV27	NA	few	TRBJ2-7	TGTGCCAGCAGTTTAGGGGGACCAACCTACGAGCAGTACTTC	CASSLGGPTYEQYF
TRBV12-3/TRBV12-4	NA	NA	TRBJ1-5	TGTGCCAGCAGTTTGGCCAGGGAGAAGGGCAATCAGCCCCAGCATTTT	CASSLAREKGNQPQHF